The sample holds one count of the clone carrying this T cell receptor beta chain. There are 15 residues in the CDR3. J was trimmed by 1 base and V by 6 bases; bases with no gene match: 8. The germline V gene has CDR1 SEHNR and CDR2 FQNEAQ (reference sequence). Sequencing used immunoSEQ multiplex PCR; TCRdb keeps in-frame clones, though not all of them. The sample carries 350,000 to 450,000 clones, roughly nine tenths recorded once. This specimen belongs to a study of blood T cell repertoires in COVID-19. Study details: The cDNA or gDNA used as material had been derived from T cells, B-cell-depleted T cells, or PBMCs.

The TCR comes from a woman between 40 and 50 years old who had been exposed to COVID-19. The chain uses TRBV7-9 and TRBJ1-1, with 7 bases identical to TRBD1. Source material: PBMCs or T cells enriched from blood (not recorded which). CDR3 nucleotides: TGTGCCAGCAGTTCTATCAGGGGGGCGAACACTGAAGCTTTCTTT. Its translation is CASSSIRGANTEAFF. Supplemented by reference TRBV7-9 and TRBJ1-1, the full variable domain reads DTGVSQNPRHKITKRGQNVTFRCDPISEHNRLYWYRQTLGQGPEFLTYFQNEAQLEKSRLLSDRFSAERPKGSFSTLEIQRTEQGDSAMYLCASSSIRGANTEAFFGQGTRLTVV.